This T cell receptor beta chain comes out of a study of OX40 agonist ivuxolimab in advanced cancers. Study overall: Mean age around 60 years, range roughly 23 to 79; 82.7% male. Three patients responded partially, comprising one with hepatocellular carcinoma and two with cutaneous melanoma.

Using immunoSEQ multiplex PCR, the repertoire was profiled, and TCRdb retains in-frame clones only, with some absent. The sample comprises about 150,000 clones, 94% of which are singletons, and about 0.3% rests with the top ten. The germline V and J ends were trimmed by 0 bases and 4 bases, with 16 bases remaining between them. CDR3 length: 17 residues. Germline values: CDR1 LGHNA, CDR2 YSLEER. This clonotype was sampled from an adult with an advanced solid tumor such as melanoma, head and neck, liver or kidney cancer. The sequenced sample was CD4+ or CD8+ T cells sorted from blood, obtained in a trial of the OX40 agonist ivuxolimab. The rearrangement links TRBV4-3 to TRBJ1-5; TRBD1 might be the D (5 bases). CDR3 region: CASSQDPPPGQNQPQHF. CDR3 sequence (DNA): TGCGCCAGCAGCCAAGATCCCCCCCCGGGGCAAAATCAGCCCCAGCATTTT.